This entry lists 2 T cell receptor beta chains sequenced from one sample in a study of T cell responses to AZD1222 COVID-19 vaccine. The repertoire was sequenced with immunoSEQ multiplex PCR; TCRdb's copy has only in-frame clones and lacks some. The profile shows over 100,000 clones, roughly 94% of them singletons. The sequencing here drew on peripheral blood, taken on day 0 of AZD1222 vaccination. Receptors originate from an adult in good health.

V usage is TRBV5-6 and J usage is TRBJ1-1, with D perhaps matching TRBD1 (5 bases). Germline CDR1 is SGHDT and CDR2 is YYEEEE. CDR3 size: 16 residues. V lost 0 bases, J lost 0 bases, and 12 bases lay in between. The CDR3 region is CASSLDRGEMNTEAFF. CDR3 nucleotide sequence: TGTGCCAGCAGCTTGGATCGGGGGGAGATGAACACTGAAGCTTTCTTT.

This rearrangement joins TRBV7-2 to TRBJ2-1; tentative D call: TRBD2 (6 bases). The germline V gene has CDR1 SGHTA and CDR2 FQGNSA. Deletions cut 5 bases from V and 7 bases from J, with 12 bases between. There are 13 residues in the CDR3. The CDR3 region has the DNA TGTGCCAGCAGCCCCACCGGGAGTAATGAGCAGTTCTTC. Translated: CASSPTGSNEQFF. Combining the CDR3 with reference TRBV7-2 and TRBJ2-1 gives the whole variable domain GAGVSQSPSNKVTEKGKDVELRCDPISGHTALYWYRQSLGQGLEFLIYFQGNSAPDKSGLPSDRFSAERTGGSVSTLTIQRTQQEDSAVYLCASSPTGSNEQFFGPGTRLTVL.